Presented here are 21 T cell receptor beta chains from one specimen sequenced in a study of CD8 T cells in ankylosing spondylitis. MiXCR was run by TCRdb on the 5' RACE reads, yielding one entry per CDR3 protein. The sample shows 200,000 or so distinct CDR3 sequences, about 18% of them seen only once. The sample taken for sequencing was blood, either unsorted or a sorted T cell fraction (not recorded which). These receptors all come from a male donor aged 5-30 years with ankylosing spondylitis or in good health (not recorded which).

This clonotype turned up a few times. This may arise from a read error, as a much more abundant clone is one base away. The chain employs TRBV10-3 and TRBJ1-2, with 9 bases aligning to TRBD1. CDR1 is ENHRY, CDR2 SYGVKD, per germline. This CDR3 is 13 amino acids long. CDR3: CAVRTGEGVVYPF. CDR3 DNA: TGTGCCGTGCGGACAGGGGAGGGAGTCGTGTACCCCTTC.

The chain combines TRBV7-2 with TRBJ2-7; TRBD2 aligns across 7 bases. The CDR3 runs 15 residues. The germline CDR1 and CDR2 sequences are SGHTA and FQGNSA. After removal of 5 bases from V and 5 bases from J, the junction contained 12 bases not matched to a gene. The CDR3 here is CASSLRGAGYDEQYF. CDR3 DNA: TGTGCCAGCAGCCTAAGAGGAGCGGGATACGACGAGCAGTACTTC.

The sample holds many counts of this clonotype. The chain employs TRBV12-3 or TRBV12-4 and TRBJ2-1, with 7 bases lining up with TRBD1. The V and J ends lost 6 bases and 4 bases, in that order; junction bases with no gene match: 9. The CDR3 has 15 amino acids. For the CDR3, the DNA is TGTGCCAGCAGCCCCCGGGACAGTCTTTACAATGAGCAGTTCTTC. Protein sequence: CASSPRDSLYNEQFF.

This clonotype has a handful of counts. The V and J genes are TRBV7-2 and TRBJ2-1; D gene unclear. The length of the CDR3 is 14 residues. V lost 2 bases, J lost 8 bases, and 13 bases lay in between. CDR1 and CDR2 from the germline V gene are SGHTA and FQGNSA. The CDR3 coding sequence is TGTGCCAGCAGCTTACGTTGGCCCCGGGATGAGCAGTTCTTC. Amino acids: CASSLRWPRDEQFF.

This clonotype was observed many times. V gene TRBV6-5 combines with J gene TRBJ2-7, with 13 bases fitting TRBD2. Germline CDR1 and CDR2: MNHEY and SVGAGI. V was clipped by 4 bases and J by 4 bases; unmatched bases: 4. This CDR3 has 15 residues. CDR3 DNA: TGTGCCAGCAGTTCGGGACTAGCGGGGACTTACGAGCAGTACGTC. Its translation is CASSSGLAGTYEQYV.

This clonotype was seen only a few times. The chain combines TRBV5-4 with TRBJ2-3; TRBD1 agrees at 7 bases. Germline V gene sequence: CDR1 SGHNT, CDR2 YYREEE (reference sequence). J was trimmed by 5 bases and V by 6 bases; bases with no gene match: 9. This CDR3 region has 14 residues. The CDR3 bases are TGTGCCAGCACCCCGGGACAGCAGGGAGATACGCAGTATTTT. Its translation: CASTPGQQGDTQYF. Looking up the rest from reference TRBV5-4 and TRBJ2-3 gives the full variable domain: ETGVTQSPTHLIKTRGQQVTLRCSSQSGHNTVSWYQQALGQGPQFIFQYYREEENGRGNFPPRFSGLQFPNYSSELNVNALELDDSALYLCASTPGQQGDTQYFGPGTRLTVL.

This CDR3 reads CSVDRPRGGSTEAFF. The DNA for the CDR3 is TGCAGCGTTGACCGCCCACGGGGTGGGAGCACTGAAGCTTTCTTT. This rearrangement joins TRBV29-1 to TRBJ1-1; no clear D gene. Germline V CDR1 and CDR2: SQVTM, ANQGSEA. V lost 3 bases and J lost 4, with 18 bases in between. The CDR3 covers 15 residues.

This clonotype was detected a few times. This chain joins TRBV30 and TRBJ2-3; no reliable D call. From germline, CDR1 is GTSNPN and CDR2 SVGIG (reference sequence). The CDR3 sequence is 17 residues long. Between the trimmed V and J ends, which lost 5 bases and 2 bases, there was a span of 23 bases. The chain's CDR3 is CAWSTPVGSTPTDTQYF. The CDR3 bases are TGTGCCTGGTCGACGCCCGTCGGAAGTACCCCCACAGATACGCAGTATTTT.

The sample holds many counts of this clonotype. V and J are TRBV5-5 and TRBJ2-2, with D perhaps TRBD1 or TRBD2 (5 bases each). Germline V gene lookup returns CDR1 SGHKS and CDR2 YYEKEE (reference sequence). With 0 bases removed from V and 2 bases from J, the gap between germline ends came to 8 bases. The CDR3 is 15 residues long. The CDR3 here is CASSLGGSNTGELFF. The CDR3 coding sequence is TGTGCCAGCAGCTTGGGGGGGTCCAACACCGGGGAGCTGTTTTTT.

This clonotype was seen many times. The chain uses TRBV12-3 or TRBV12-4 and TRBJ2-2; D may be TRBD2 (5 bases). There are 15 residues in the CDR3. Trimming shortened V by 2 bases and J by 6 bases, and 13 bases separated the two germline ends. CDR3 amino acids: CASSLSGTAPGELFF. DNA of the CDR3: TGTGCCAGCAGTTTAAGCGGTACCGCCCCCGGGGAGCTGTTTTTT.

This clonotype was seen many times. The J gene is TRBJ1-4, the V gene TRBV20-1; TRBD1 matches 8 bases. The CDR3 loop spans 13 amino acids. Germline assignment: CDR1 DFQATT and CDR2 SNEGSKA (reference sequence). V trimming: 6 bases; J trimming: 8 bases; junction bases outside the gene matches: 8. The CDR3 reads CSAGQGAREKLFF. The DNA of the CDR3 is TGCAGTGCGGGCCAGGGGGCAAGAGAAAAACTGTTTTTT.

This clonotype was seen at least ten times. The rearrangement joins TRBV4-3 to TRBJ2-7; 11 nucleotides align to TRBD2. Germline CDR1 reads LGHNA; CDR2 reads YSLEER. This CDR3 region has 15 residues. The V segment lost 1 base and the J segment 2 bases; nucleotides outside the gene matches: 1. As DNA, the CDR3 is TGCGCCAGCAGCCAAGGACTAGCGGGACCCTACGAGCAGTACTTC. Amino acid sequence: CASSQGLAGPYEQYF.

The J gene is TRBJ1-1, the V gene TRBV29-1; tentatively, D is TRBD1 (5 bases). Trimming took 4 bases from V and 1 from J, leaving 10 bases between them. Germline lookup yields CDR1 SQVTM and CDR2 ANQGSEA. This CDR3 region has 13 residues. In DNA, the CDR3 is TGCAGCGTTGTCTCGGGGCAGAACACTGAAGCTTTCTTT. Protein: CSVVSGQNTEAFF.

The chain is built from TRBV18 and TRBJ1-1; 8 positions match TRBD1. The V segment lost 3 bases and the J segment 6 bases; nucleotides outside the gene matches: 12. The CDR3 consists of 16 residues. Germline values: CDR1 KGHSH, CDR2 LQKENI. The CDR3: CASSPQNRQGSAEAFF. CDR3 nucleotides: TGTGCCAGCTCACCGCAAAATAGACAGGGGAGCGCTGAAGCTTTCTTT.

In its sample, this clonotype was seen many times. This sequence joins TRBV10-3 and TRBJ2-3; D might be TRBD2 (6 bases). Deletions cut 2 bases from V and 2 bases from J, with 14 bases between. There are 16 residues in the CDR3. Germline loops: CDR1 ENHRY, CDR2 SYGVKD. DNA of the CDR3: TGTGCCATCAGTGAGAGGCGGGGCCTAACCACAGATACGCAGTATTTT. It yields the protein CAISERRGLTTDTQYF.

This clonotype was picked up many times. The V gene is TRBV20-1, the J gene TRBJ2-1; D gene unclear. CDR1 and CDR2 from the germline V gene are DFQATT and SNEGSKA (reference sequence). V was shortened by 1 base and J by 4 bases, with 5 bases between the two germline ends. The CDR3 extends over 12 amino acids. The CDR3 region has the DNA TGCAGTGCTAGAGTTCCGTACAATGAGCAGTTCTTC. The encoded protein is CSARVPYNEQFF.

Ten or more counts support this clonotype. The CDR3 loop reads CATSRDQSQRYYTF. CDR3 nucleotides: TGTGCCACCAGCAGAGATCAAAGTCAGAGATACTACACCTTC. This chain links TRBV15 with TRBJ1-2; D is unresolved. This CDR3 spans 14 amino acids. V was clipped by 0 bases and J by 10 bases, with 15 bases between them. Germline V gene sequence: CDR1 LNHNV, CDR2 YYDKDF (reference sequence).

This chain links TRBV20-1 with TRBJ2-3, with TRBD2 identical over 14 bases. After removal of 5 bases from V and 4 bases from J, the junction contained 2 bases not matched to a gene. The CDR3 is made up of 14 amino acids. The germline gives CDR1 DFQATT, CDR2 SNEGSKA (reference sequence). The CDR3 loop is CSASGLAGADTQYF. In DNA, the CDR3 is TGCAGTGCTTCGGGACTAGCGGGAGCAGATACGCAGTATTTT.

This clonotype was seen many times. This chain links TRBV7-2 with TRBJ2-1; 7 nucleotides agree with TRBD2. CDR1 and CDR2 from the germline V gene are SGHTA and FQGNSA. The CDR3 spans 15 residues. V was pared by 6 bases and J by 5 bases, with 10 bases of the junction left unmatched. The CDR3: CASRLPSGGNNEQFF. The CDR3, as DNA: TGTGCCAGCAGACTCCCTAGCGGAGGAAACAATGAGCAGTTCTTC.

Ten or more counts support this clonotype. The chain links TRBV27 to TRBJ2-7; D gene ambiguous. The CDR3 has 13 amino acids. The germline CDR1 and CDR2 sequences are MNHEY and SMNVEV (reference sequence). Between the trimmed V and J ends, which lost 7 bases and 6 bases, there was a span of 16 bases. The CDR3 nucleotides read TGTGCCAGCATCCGAACCCCAGGTAGCGAGCAGTACGTC. It is translated as CASIRTPGSEQYV.

V is TRBV20-1 and J is TRBJ2-7; a possible D gene is TRBD2 (6 bases). Germline V CDR1 and CDR2: DFQATT, SNEGSKA (reference sequence). The V end was cut by 1 base, the J end by 5 bases, with 9 bases between. This CDR3 has 12 residues. The CDR3 DNA sequence: TGCAGTGCTAGAGCGGGGGTTAACGAGCAGTACGTC. This translates into CSARAGVNEQYV.